Listed here are 7 T cell receptor beta chains from one sample, sequenced in a study of blood T cell repertoires in COVID-19. Profiled with immunoSEQ multiplex PCR; TCRdb holds only in-frame clones, not every one. The sample carries around 100,000 clones, about 88% recorded once. The sample comprised peripheral blood. These TCRs come from a man under 40 in a cohort sampled during active COVID-19.

About this clone: Distinct nucleotide sequences in the sample also encode this CDR3. The chain couples TRBV10-3 to TRBJ1-5; tentative D call: TRBD1 (5 bases). The CDR3 totals 13 residues. CDR1 and CDR2 from the germline V gene are ENHRY and SYGVKD. V lost 6 bases, J lost 3 bases, and 9 bases lay in between. The CDR3 protein is CAISEQDNQPQHF. The CDR3 DNA reads TGTGCCATCAGCGAACAGGACAATCAGCCCCAGCATTTT.

The rearrangement joins TRBV10-1 to TRBJ2-7; possibly TRBD2 for D (6 bases). The CDR3 consists of 14 residues. Germline CDR1 and CDR2: WNHNN and SYGVQD (reference sequence). Deletions cut 6 bases from V and 6 bases from J, with 18 bases between. In DNA, the CDR3 is TGCGCCAGCAGCGCGGGGACCGGGTCGCCCGAGCAGTACTTC. This gives the protein CASSAGTGSPEQYF.

The rearrangement joins TRBV6-5 to TRBJ2-7; possible D gene TRBD2, 6 bases. V shed 2 bases and J shed 2 bases, with 16 bases lying between them. The CDR3 contains 16 residues. Germline CDR1 reads MNHEY; CDR2 reads SVGAGI. The CDR3 spells CASSYSAGRLAYEQYF. The CDR3 DNA follows: TGTGCCAGCAGTTACAGCGCGGGGAGATTGGCCTACGAGCAGTACTTC.

J is TRBJ2-7 and V is TRBV7-2; tentatively, D is TRBD2 (8 bases). Looked up from germline, CDR1 is SGHTA and CDR2 is FQGNSA. Trimming cost V 4 bases and J 2 bases, with 15 bases left between them. The CDR3 has 15 residues. CDR3 in amino acids: CASSSRGGQTYEQYF. DNA for the CDR3: TGTGCCAGCAGCTCTCGGGGGGGACAGACCTACGAGCAGTACTTC.

This rearrangement joins TRBV10-3 to TRBJ2-7; 9 positions match TRBD1. Germline V gene lookup returns CDR1 ENHRY and CDR2 SYGVKD. The CDR3 contains 14 residues. Trimming at V came to 2 bases and at J to 5 bases, leaving 4 bases not matched to a gene. As DNA, the CDR3 is TGTGCCATCAGTGAGCCTCGGACAGGGGACGAGCAGTACTTC. As protein: CAISEPRTGDEQYF.

This clone was seen just once. This chain links TRBV5-1 with TRBJ2-7, with 8 positions matching TRBD2. The junction had 11 bases not matched to a gene; V was cut back by 4 bases and J by 2 bases. CDR3 length: 16 residues. The germline V gene has CDR1 SGHRS and CDR2 YFSETQ. The CDR3 protein is CASSLSVAGGTYEQYF. DNA of the CDR3: TGCGCCAGCAGCCTGTCCGTGGCGGGGGGCACCTACGAGCAGTACTTC.

This clone was seen just once. This rearrangement joins TRBV5-1 to TRBJ1-1; tentatively, D is TRBD1 (5 bases). The germline V and J ends were trimmed by 3 bases and 3 bases, with 18 bases remaining between them. CDR3 length equals 16 residues. The germline CDR1 and CDR2 sequences are SGHRS and YFSETQ. As DNA, the CDR3 is TGCGCCAGCAGCTCCCCCGCTGCGGGACGGTACACTGAAGCTTTCTTT. The encoded protein is CASSSPAAGRYTEAFF.